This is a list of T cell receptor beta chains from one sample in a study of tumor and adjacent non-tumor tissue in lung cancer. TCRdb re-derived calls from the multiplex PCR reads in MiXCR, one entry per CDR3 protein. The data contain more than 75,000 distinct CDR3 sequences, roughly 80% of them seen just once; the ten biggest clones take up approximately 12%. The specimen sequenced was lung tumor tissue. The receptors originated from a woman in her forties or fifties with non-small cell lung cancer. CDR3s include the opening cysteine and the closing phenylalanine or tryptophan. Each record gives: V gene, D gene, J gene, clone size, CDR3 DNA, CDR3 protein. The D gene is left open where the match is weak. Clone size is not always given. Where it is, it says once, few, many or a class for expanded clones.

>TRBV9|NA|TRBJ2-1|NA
TGTGCCAGCAGCGAGGAGGGTTACAATGAGCAGTTCTTC
CASSEEGYNEQFF
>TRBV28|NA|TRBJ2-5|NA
TGTGTCGGCTCTACCTCAGGGGAGGCGGAGACCCAGTACTTC
CVGSTSGEAETQYF
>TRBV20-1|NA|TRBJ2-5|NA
TGCAGTGCTAGTATCTCACAAGAGCCCCAGTACTTC
CSASISQEPQYF
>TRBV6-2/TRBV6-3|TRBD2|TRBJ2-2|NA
TGTGCCAGCAGTTACACGCTAGCGGGGAATGGGGAGCTGTTTTTT
CASSYTLAGNGELFF
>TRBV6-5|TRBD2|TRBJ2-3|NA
TGTGCCAGCATTAAAAGACTAGCGGGATGGCTAACAGATACGCAGTATTTT
CASIKRLAGWLTDTQYF
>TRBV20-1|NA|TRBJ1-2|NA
TGCAGTACTAGAGGTTCCGAACTGAGCAACTATGGCTACATCTTC
CSTRGSELSNYGYIF
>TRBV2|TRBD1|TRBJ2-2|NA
TGTGACAGCAGTGAGGGACAGGCTGACACCGGGGAGCTGTTTTTT
CDSSEGQADTGELFF
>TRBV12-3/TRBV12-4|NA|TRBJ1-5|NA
TGCGCCAGCACTTTCCGGGGACGAGGATACAGCAATCAGCCCCAGCATTTT
CASTFRGRGYSNQPQHF
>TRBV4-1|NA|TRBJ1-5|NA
TGCGCCAGCAGCGCCCGACAAGGGGACGCCAATCAGCCCCAGCATTTT
CASSARQGDANQPQHF
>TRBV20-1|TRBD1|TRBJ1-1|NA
TGCAGAACTAGAGGGGACCAGGGGGAGTTGGACACTGAAGCTTTCTTT
CRTRGDQGELDTEAFF
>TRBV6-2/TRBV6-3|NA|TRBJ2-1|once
TGTGCCAGCAGTTTTACCGGGAGACTCTCCTACATTGAGCAGTTCTTC
CASSFTGRLSYIEQFF
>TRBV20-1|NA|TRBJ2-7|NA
TGCATTAGGTCACAGGCGTATGAGCAGTACTTC
CIRSQAYEQYF
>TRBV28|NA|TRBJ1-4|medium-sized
TGTGCCAGCAGTTTAGCCCCTCCCTGGGAAAAACTGTTTTTT
CASSLAPPWEKLFF
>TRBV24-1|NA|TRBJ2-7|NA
TGTGCCACCAGTGATTCCCGACAGTTCTACAAGCAATACTTC
CATSDSRQFYKQYF
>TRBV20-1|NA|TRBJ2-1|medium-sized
TGCAGTGCTAGAGATCTTTTGAGACAGGACTACAATGAGCAGTTCTTC
CSARDLLRQDYNEQFF
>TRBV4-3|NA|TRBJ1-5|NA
TGCGCCAGTAGCCAAATCCTCAATAAGCCCCAGCATTTT
CASSQILNKPQHF
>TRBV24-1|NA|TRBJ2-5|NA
TGTGCCACTAGTGATCTCCGGGATCAAGAGACCCAGTACTTC
CATSDLRDQETQYF
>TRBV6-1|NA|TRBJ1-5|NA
TGTGCCAGCAGCTCGGACAGAGATCAGCCCCAACATTTT
CASSSDRDQPQHF
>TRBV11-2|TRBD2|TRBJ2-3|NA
TGTGCCAGTAGCCGCGGGAGATATACGCAGTATTTT
CASSRGRYTQYF
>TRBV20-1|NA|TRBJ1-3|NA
TGCAGTGCTAGAGGCACGCGGGGGGTGGAGGGAAACACCATATATTTT
CSARGTRGVEGNTIYF
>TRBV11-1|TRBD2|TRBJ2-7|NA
TGTGCCAGCGGCTTATATGTTAAGCGGGAAAACTCCTACGAGCAATACTTC
CASGLYVKRENSYEQYF
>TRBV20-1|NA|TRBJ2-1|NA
TGCAATGCCACGCTTATCTACAATGAGCAGTTCTTC
CNATLIYNEQFF
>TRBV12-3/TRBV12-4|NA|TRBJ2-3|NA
TGTGTCAGCAGTGCAGGGGCCAGCACAGATACGCAGTATTTT
CVSSAGASTDTQYF
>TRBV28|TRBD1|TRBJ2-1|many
TGTGCCAGCAGTTTATGGGACAGGGCCGTTCATGAGCAGTTCTTC
CASSLWDRAVHEQFF
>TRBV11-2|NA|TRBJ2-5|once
TGTCTCAGCAGCCCTACAGGGGAGACCCAGTACTTC
CLSSPTGETQYF
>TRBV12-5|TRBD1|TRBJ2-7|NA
TGTGTTAGTGGTTTGGTACACCCCGGACAGGGTTCCGACCAGTACTTC
CVSGLVHPGQGSDQYF
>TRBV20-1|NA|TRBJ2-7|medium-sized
TGCAGTGCTAGAGATCGGACGGAATACGAGCAGTACTTC
CSARDRTEYEQYF
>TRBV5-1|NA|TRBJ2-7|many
TGCGCCAGCAGCTTGCATCCGGAAACGGCCTACGAGCAGTACTTC
CASSLHPETAYEQYF
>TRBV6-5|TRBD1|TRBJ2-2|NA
TGTGCCAGCAGATTCAGACAGGGATACACCGGGGAGCTGTTTTTT
CASRFRQGYTGELFF
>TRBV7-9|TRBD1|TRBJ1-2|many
TGTGCCAGCAGCTTAGGACAGGGAAACTATGGCTACACCTTC
CASSLGQGNYGYTF
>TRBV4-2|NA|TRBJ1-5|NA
TGTGTCAGCAGCCAAGATCAGGATCAAGGTCAGCCCCAGCATTTT
CVSSQDQDQGQPQHF
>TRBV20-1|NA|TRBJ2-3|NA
TGTAGTACCAAAAAGGGAGTAGATACGCAGTATTTT
CSTKKGVDTQYF
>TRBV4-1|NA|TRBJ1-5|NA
TGCGCCAGCAGCCAAGACCCGACAAGTAATGAGTCCCAGCATTTT
CASSQDPTSNESQHF
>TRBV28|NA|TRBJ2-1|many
TGTGCCAGCAGTTCCCAACCTATCGGAGAGCAGTTCTTC
CASSSQPIGEQFF